This T cell receptor (beta chain) was observed in a study of vaccination effects on CD4 cells after COVID-19. Germline V gene lookup returns CDR1 SGHDN and CDR2 FVKESK. The CDR3 consists of 17 residues. V shed 3 bases and J shed 6 bases, with 22 bases lying between them. Peptide-pool stimulation followed by sequencing identified expanded antigen-specific CD4+ clonotypes in the ViraFEST assay. Scientists isolated CD4+ T cells after a roughly ten-day culture period ended. Absence of prior SARS-CoV-2 infection characterized the vaccine recipients, who showed negative nucleocapsid antibodies. A remark on this clone: Its target is unknown.

Profiled with immunoSEQ multiplex PCR; TCRdb holds only in-frame clones, not every one. The repertoire holds about 68,000 clones, with about four fifths as singletons. This sequence joins TRBV14 and TRBJ2-3; maybe TRBD1 (5 bases). The sequence was collected from a human donor who received a COVID-19 vaccine. This material consisted of CD4+ T cells from PBMCs cultured with SARS-CoV-2 spike peptides, taken before COVID-19 vaccination. The CDR3 reads CASSQMGRGLMGDTQYF. For the CDR3, the DNA is TGTGCCAGCAGCCAGATGGGAAGGGGCTTAATGGGTGATACGCAGTATTTT.